Below, 18 T cell receptor beta chains from the same sample are listed, as sequenced in a study of immune heterogeneity within non-small cell lung tumors. Multiplex PCR relied on 32 V and 13 J primers to amplify TCR beta CDR3. MiXCR was run by TCRdb on the multiplex PCR reads, yielding one entry per CDR3 protein. The table has about 20,000 distinct CDR3 sequences, roughly 30% seen once. Bulk tumor genomic DNA constituted the template, at around 610 ng per sample. Several biopsies were spaced far apart within each primary tumor and obtained as surgery took place. Patients with untreated, newly diagnosed non-small cell lung cancer underwent curative surgery. The sample comprised lung tumor tissue. Receptors originate from a man between 35 and 55 years old with non-small cell lung cancer.

V usage is TRBV2 and J usage is TRBJ1-1; the D is unclear. The V end lost 5 bases, the J end lost 0 bases, and 19 bases lay between the germline ends. The CDR3 is 17 residues long. From germline, CDR1 is SNHLY and CDR2 FYNNEI. The CDR3, as DNA: TGTGCCAGCAGTCCCCTCTCTGGATTGACTCTGAACACTGAAGCTTTCTTT. Its translation is CASSPLSGLTLNTEAFF.

This clonotype is judged medium-sized. The chain has TRBV12-3 or TRBV12-4 and TRBJ2-3, with D unclear. The CDR3 consists of 14 residues. V gave up 6 bases and J gave up 0 bases, with 10 bases separating them. The CDR3 here is CASSPGSSTDTQYF. In DNA form, the CDR3 reads TGTGCCAGCAGCCCTGGTTCTAGCACAGATACGCAGTATTTT.

Within the sample, this clonotype is medium-sized. The CDR3 nucleotides read TGTGCCAGTAGTAGGGGCGGGAGCACAGATACGCAGTATTTT. Amino acid sequence: CASSRGGSTDTQYF. The rearrangement links TRBV19 to TRBJ2-3; D tentatively reads TRBD1 or TRBD2 (5 bases each). In germline, CDR1 is LNHDA, CDR2 SQIVND (reference sequence). The V and J ends lost 4 bases and 0 bases respectively, with 8 bases between them. The CDR3 loop spans 14 amino acids.

The chain links TRBV19 to TRBJ2-1; 7 bases are shared with TRBD1. The CDR3 loop spans 13 amino acids. CDR1 and CDR2 from the germline V gene are LNHDA and SQIVND (reference sequence). Losses at the gene ends were 3 bases for V and 9 bases for J; bases not matched to a gene: 5. The CDR3 reads CASSIQGGIEQFF. The CDR3 coding sequence is TGTGCCAGTAGTATCCAAGGGGGCATTGAGCAGTTCTTC.

This clonotype was seen repeatedly, ten times or more. This chain connects TRBV20-1 to TRBJ2-7, with TRBD1 matching 8 bases. The CDR3 contains 18 residues. The ends lost 0 bases at V and 4 bases at J; junction bases unmatched: 17. Germline CDR1 is DFQATT and CDR2 is SNEGSKA (reference sequence). The CDR3 region is CSAREVVTGDMHSYEQYF. The CDR3 DNA follows: TGCAGTGCTAGAGAAGTCGTGACAGGGGACATGCATTCTTACGAGCAGTACTTC.

The chain links TRBV20-1 to TRBJ1-2; no firm D call. Per germline, CDR1 DFQATT and CDR2 SNEGSKA (reference sequence). With 0 bases removed from V and 5 bases from J, the gap between germline ends came to 16 bases. This CDR3 has 15 residues. The CDR3 reads CSARDQSGFAYGYTF. The DNA for the CDR3 is TGCAGTGCTAGAGATCAGTCCGGCTTTGCGTATGGCTACACCTTC.

This clonotype was recorded at least ten times. This chain joins TRBV30 and TRBJ1-5, with TRBD1 matching over 8 bases. The V and J ends lost 0 bases and 1 base, in that order; junction bases with no gene match: 17. The CDR3 length is 20 residues. Germline CDR1 is GTSNPN and CDR2 is SVGIG (reference sequence). The CDR3 region has the DNA TGTGCCTGGAGTGTTAAGCGCGGGGGTCAGGGGGCGGTGAGCAATCAGCCCCAGCATTTT. Residues: CAWSVKRGGQGAVSNQPQHF.

A remark on this clonotype: A much larger clone lies one base from this, so it may be a read error. V gene TRBV11-3 combines with J gene TRBJ2-7; D gene uncertain. CDR3 length equals 15 residues. CDR1 is SGHNT, CDR2 YENEEA, per germline. The CDR3 DNA follows: TGTGCCGGCAGCTTAGCTGGCGGAAAGCAGTACGAGCAGTACTTC. It is translated as CAGSLAGGKQYEQYF.

The chain links TRBV7-9 to TRBJ2-3; weak D call: TRBD2 (5 bases). Germline V gene data show CDR1 as SEHNR and CDR2 as FQNEAQ (reference sequence). Trimming shortened V by 5 bases and J by 0 bases, and 18 bases separated the two germline ends. The CDR3 has 17 amino acids. CDR3 region: CASSASFSTRSTDTQYF. The CDR3 coding sequence is TGTGCCAGCAGCGCGAGTTTTAGCACTAGAAGCACAGATACGCAGTATTTT.

Comment on this clonotype: It may be a read error: a sequence one base away is much more abundant. This chain joins TRBV6-1 and TRBJ2-7; a weak D match, TRBD2 (5 bases). The CDR3 contains 14 residues. CDR1 MNHNS and CDR2 SASEGT come from the germline V gene. The CDR3 is CDSSEGGPGGEQYF. As DNA, the CDR3 is TGTGACAGCAGTGAAGGAGGCCCAGGAGGCGAGCAGTACTTC.

For this clonotype: A read error may be the cause here, since a much bigger clone is one base away. V and J are TRBV5-1 and TRBJ1-4, with a weak D call TRBD1 (6 bases). This CDR3 has 16 amino acids. Germline loops: CDR1 SGHRS, CDR2 YFSETQ. CDR3 in DNA: TGCGCCAGCAGCCTACGCGGACAGATGATTAATGCAAAACTGTTTTTT. It encodes CASSLRGQMINAKLFF.

The genes are TRBV20-1 and TRBJ2-2; no reliable D call. Trimming stripped 3 bases from V and 1 base from J, with 9 bases between. Germline values: CDR1 DFQATT, CDR2 SNEGSKA (reference sequence). The CDR3 consists of 14 residues. The CDR3 reads CSARGPGNTGELFF. CDR3 nucleotides: TGCAGTGCTAGGGGTCCGGGGAACACCGGGGAGCTGTTTTTT.

Worth noting for this clonotype: This may come from a read error, since a much larger clone is one base off. The chain employs TRBV6-2 or TRBV6-3 and TRBJ2-3; no clear D gene. The length of the CDR3 is 13 residues. Germline V gene data show CDR1 as MNHEY and CDR2 as SVGEGT. CDR3 nucleotide sequence: TGTACCAGCAGTTACGGAAACACAGATACGCAGTATTTT. Its protein product is CTSSYGNTDTQYF.

This sequence joins TRBV6-1 and TRBJ1-5, with D unclear. CDR3 length: 13 amino acids. Per the germline V gene, CDR1 is MNHNS and CDR2 is SASEGT. V lost 5 bases and J lost 3, with 8 bases in between. As DNA, the CDR3 is TGTGCCAGCAGTTCGGCGCACAATCAGCCCCAGCATTTT. It specifies CASSSAHNQPQHF.

This clonotype has only a few counts. The rearrangement links TRBV6-5 to TRBJ2-7; D possibly matches TRBD1 or TRBD2 (5 bases each). The CDR3 contains 16 residues. Germline V lookup: CDR1 MNHEY, CDR2 SVGAGI. Trimming pared 0 bases from V and 2 bases from J, leaving 14 bases between. CDR3: CASSYSPGIRAYEQYF. CDR3 DNA sequence: TGTGCCAGCAGTTACTCACCGGGGATCAGGGCCTACGAGCAGTACTTC.

Notes on this clonotype: A read error may explain this, as a much larger clone is one base away. The chain combines TRBV6-5 with TRBJ1-2; TRBD1 agrees at 8 bases. The CDR3 has 15 amino acids. CDR1 is MNHEY, CDR2 SVGAGI, per germline. V was pared by 5 bases and J by 1 base, with 6 bases of the junction left unmatched. In DNA, the CDR3 is TGTGCCAGCAGTAACGTACAGGGGGTTAACTATGGCTACACCTTC. Translated, it gives CASSNVQGVNYGYTF.

This sequence joins TRBV24-1 and TRBJ2-2; no clear D gene. V shed 5 bases and J shed 1 base, with 7 bases lying between them. The germline V gene encodes CDR1 KGHDR and CDR2 SFDVKD. CDR3 length: 14 amino acids. CDR3 residues: CATSAQLNTGELFF. CDR3 coding DNA: TGTGCCACCAGTGCGCAGCTGAACACCGGGGAGCTGTTTTTT.

This clonotype was seen repeatedly, ten times or more. The chain has TRBV7-3 and TRBJ2-1; 11 nucleotides agree with TRBD2. Germline values: CDR1 SGHTA, CDR2 FQGTGA. Trimming removed 5 bases from V and 0 bases from J; junction bases left unmatched: 0. CDR3 length equals 15 residues. CDR3 amino acids: CASSTSGSSYNEQFF. The DNA of the CDR3 is TGTGCCAGCAGCACTAGCGGGAGCTCCTACAATGAGCAGTTCTTC. The whole variable domain, remainder taken from reference TRBV7-3 and TRBJ2-1, is GAGVSQTPSNKVTEKGKYVELRCDPISGHTALYWYRQSLGQGPEFLIYFQGTGAADDSGLPNDRFFAVRPEGSVSTLKIQRTERGDSAVYLCASSTSGSSYNEQFFGPGTRLTVL.